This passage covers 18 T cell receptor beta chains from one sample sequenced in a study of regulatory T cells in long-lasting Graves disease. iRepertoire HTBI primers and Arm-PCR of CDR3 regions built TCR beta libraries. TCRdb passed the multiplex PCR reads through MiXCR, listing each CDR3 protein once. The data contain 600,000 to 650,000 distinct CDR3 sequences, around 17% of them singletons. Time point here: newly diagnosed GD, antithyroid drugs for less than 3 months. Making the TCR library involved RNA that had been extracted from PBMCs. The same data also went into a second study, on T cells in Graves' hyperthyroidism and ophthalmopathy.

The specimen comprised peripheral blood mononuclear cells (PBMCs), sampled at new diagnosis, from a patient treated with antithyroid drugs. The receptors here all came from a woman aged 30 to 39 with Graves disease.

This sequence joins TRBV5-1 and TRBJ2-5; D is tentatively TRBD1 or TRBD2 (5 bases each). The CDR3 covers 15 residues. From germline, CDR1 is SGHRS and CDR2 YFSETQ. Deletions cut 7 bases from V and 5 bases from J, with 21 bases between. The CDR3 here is CASRQLGTGQETQYF. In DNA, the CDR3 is TGCGCCAGCCGGCAACTCGGGACGGGTCAGGAGACCCAGTACTTC.

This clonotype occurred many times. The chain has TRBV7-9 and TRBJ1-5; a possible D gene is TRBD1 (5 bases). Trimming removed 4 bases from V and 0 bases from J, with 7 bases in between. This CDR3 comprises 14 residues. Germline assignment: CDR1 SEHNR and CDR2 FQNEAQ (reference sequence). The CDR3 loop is CASSSTASNQPQHF. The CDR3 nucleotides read TGTGCCAGCAGCTCGACAGCTAGCAATCAGCCCCAGCATTTT.

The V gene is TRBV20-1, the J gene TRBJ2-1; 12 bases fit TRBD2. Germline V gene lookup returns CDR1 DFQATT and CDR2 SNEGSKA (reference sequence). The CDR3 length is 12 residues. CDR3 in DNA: TGCAGCCGACTAGCGGGAGCAGGGGAGCAGTTCTTC. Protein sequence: CSRLAGAGEQFF.

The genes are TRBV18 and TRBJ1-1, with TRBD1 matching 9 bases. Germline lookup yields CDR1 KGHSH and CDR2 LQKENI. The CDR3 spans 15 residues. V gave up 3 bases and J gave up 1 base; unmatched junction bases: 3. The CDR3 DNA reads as TGTGCCAGCTCACCGGGACAGGGCTGGAACACTGAAGCTTTCTTT. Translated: CASSPGQGWNTEAFF.

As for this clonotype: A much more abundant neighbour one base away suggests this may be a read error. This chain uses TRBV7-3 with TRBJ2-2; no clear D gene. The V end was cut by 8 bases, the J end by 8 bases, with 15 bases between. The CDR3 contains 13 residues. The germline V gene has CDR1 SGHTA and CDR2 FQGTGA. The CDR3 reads CASCQMPLGELFF. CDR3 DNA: TGTGCCAGCTGCCAAATGCCGCTTGGGGAGCTGTTTTTT.

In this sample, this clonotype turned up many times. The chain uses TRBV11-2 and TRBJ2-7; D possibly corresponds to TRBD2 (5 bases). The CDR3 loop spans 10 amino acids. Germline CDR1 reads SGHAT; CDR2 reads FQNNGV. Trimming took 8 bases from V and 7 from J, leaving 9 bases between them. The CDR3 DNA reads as TGTGCCAGCCGACTAAGTGAGCAGTACTTC. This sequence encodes CASRLSEQYF.

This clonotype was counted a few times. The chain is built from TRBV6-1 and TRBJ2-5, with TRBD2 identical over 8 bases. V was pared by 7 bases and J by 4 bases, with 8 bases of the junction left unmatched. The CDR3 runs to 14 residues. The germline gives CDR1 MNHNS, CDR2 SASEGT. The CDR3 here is CASTLSGNRETQYF. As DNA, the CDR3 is TGTGCCAGCACCCTTAGCGGGAATCGAGAGACCCAGTACTTC.

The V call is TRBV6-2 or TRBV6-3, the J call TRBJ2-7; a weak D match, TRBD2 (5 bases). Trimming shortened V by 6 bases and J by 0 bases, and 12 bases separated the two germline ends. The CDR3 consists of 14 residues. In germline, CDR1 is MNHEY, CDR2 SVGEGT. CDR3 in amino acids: CASRNRGLSYEQYF. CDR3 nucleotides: TGTGCCAGCAGAAACCGGGGTCTCTCCTACGAGCAGTACTTC.

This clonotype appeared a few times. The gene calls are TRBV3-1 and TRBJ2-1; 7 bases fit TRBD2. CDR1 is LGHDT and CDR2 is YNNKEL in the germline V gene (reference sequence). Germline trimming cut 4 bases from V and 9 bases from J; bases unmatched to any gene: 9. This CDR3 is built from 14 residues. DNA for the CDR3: TGTGCCAGCAGCCTAGCCACTAGCGTTGGTGAGCAGTTCTTC. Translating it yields CASSLATSVGEQFF.

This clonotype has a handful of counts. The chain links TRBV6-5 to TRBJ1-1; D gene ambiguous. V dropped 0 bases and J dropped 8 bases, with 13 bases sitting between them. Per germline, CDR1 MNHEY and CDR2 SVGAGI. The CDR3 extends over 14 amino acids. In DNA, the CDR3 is TGTGCCAGCAGTTACTCGGGTAGCAGGAGAGAAGCTTTCTTT. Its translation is CASSYSGSRREAFF.

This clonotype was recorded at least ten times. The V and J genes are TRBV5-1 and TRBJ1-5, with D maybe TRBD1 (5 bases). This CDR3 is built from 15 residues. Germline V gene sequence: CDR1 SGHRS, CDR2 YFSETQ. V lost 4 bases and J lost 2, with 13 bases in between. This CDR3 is CASSASGAGNQPQHF. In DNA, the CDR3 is TGCGCCAGCAGCGCATCCGGGGCGGGCAATCAGCCCCAGCATTTT.

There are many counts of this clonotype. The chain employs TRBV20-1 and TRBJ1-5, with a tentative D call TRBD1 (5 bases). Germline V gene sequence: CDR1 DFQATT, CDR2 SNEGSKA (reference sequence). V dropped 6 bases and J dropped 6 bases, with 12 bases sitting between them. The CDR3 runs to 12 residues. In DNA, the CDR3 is TGCAGTGCCGGGGGAGGGATTCAGCCCCAGCATTTT. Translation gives CSAGGGIQPQHF.

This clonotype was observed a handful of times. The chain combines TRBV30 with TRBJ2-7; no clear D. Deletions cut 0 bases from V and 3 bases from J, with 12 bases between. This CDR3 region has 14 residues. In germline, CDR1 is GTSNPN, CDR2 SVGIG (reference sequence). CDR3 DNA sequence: TGTGCCTGGAGTGTCTTTGCCACAAACTACGAGCAGTACTTC. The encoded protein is CAWSVFATNYEQYF.

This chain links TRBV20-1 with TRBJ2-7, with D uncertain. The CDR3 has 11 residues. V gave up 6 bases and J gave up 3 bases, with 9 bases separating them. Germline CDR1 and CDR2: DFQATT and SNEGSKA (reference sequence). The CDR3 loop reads CSASTGYEQYF. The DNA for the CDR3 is TGCAGTGCGTCGACGGGCTACGAGCAGTACTTC.

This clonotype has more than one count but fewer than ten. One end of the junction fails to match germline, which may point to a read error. CDR3 region: CAGSDGRVNQPQHF. In nucleotides, the CDR3 is TGTGCCGGCAGTGATGGACGGGTAAATCAGCCCCAGCATTTT. V gene TRBV12-3 or TRBV12-4 combines with J gene TRBJ1-5; unclear D gene. The CDR3 has 14 residues.

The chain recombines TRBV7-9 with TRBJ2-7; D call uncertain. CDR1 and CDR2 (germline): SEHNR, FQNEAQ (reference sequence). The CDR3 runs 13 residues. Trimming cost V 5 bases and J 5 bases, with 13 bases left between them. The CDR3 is CASSSRNSHEQYF. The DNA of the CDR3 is TGTGCCAGCAGCAGTAGGAACAGCCACGAGCAGTACTTC.

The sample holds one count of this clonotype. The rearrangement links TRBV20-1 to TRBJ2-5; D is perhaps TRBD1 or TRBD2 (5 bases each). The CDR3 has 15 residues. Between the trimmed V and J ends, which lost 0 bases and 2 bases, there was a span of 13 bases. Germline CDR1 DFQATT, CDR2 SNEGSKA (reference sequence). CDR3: CSARDPGRAQETQYF. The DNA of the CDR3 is TGCAGTGCTAGAGATCCGGGACGCGCTCAAGAGACCCAGTACTTC.

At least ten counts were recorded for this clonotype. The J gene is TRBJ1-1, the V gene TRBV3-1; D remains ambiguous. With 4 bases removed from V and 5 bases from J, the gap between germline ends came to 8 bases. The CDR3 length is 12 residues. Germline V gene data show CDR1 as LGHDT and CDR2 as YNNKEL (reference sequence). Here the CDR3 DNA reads TGTGCCAGCAGCCGGGTGGATACTGAAGCTTTCTTT. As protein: CASSRVDTEAFF.